Given below is one T cell receptor (beta chain) in context. Methods used by the authors: Reference gene primer amplification in the assay estimated nucleated cell counts. Method: immunoSEQ multiplex PCR; TCRdb's copy keeps in-frame clones and lacks some. V, J and clone size reflect that table, while D and trimming were determined from the DNA. Among more than 150,000 clones, around 81% were seen once, and the ten largest hold 9% to 15%. V lost 6 bases, J lost 8 bases, and 9 bases stayed unmatched. In germline, CDR1 is KGHDR, CDR2 SFDVKD. The CDR3 is 15 amino acids. It was during active infection that Seattle patients were enrolled and then longitudinally followed. These data come from a study of blood T cell repertoires in COVID-19. Study at large: Spain, Italy and the United States supplied samples that represented acute and convalescent COVID-19. T cells, B-cell-depleted T cells, or PBMCs supplied cDNA or gDNA.

The TCR was taken from a woman older than 75 with COVID-19, enrolled during active disease. What was sequenced was peripheral blood. J is TRBJ2-1 and V is TRBV24-1; TRBD1 matches 10 bases. The CDR3 sequence: CATSRDRGSRDEQFF. CDR3 DNA: TGTGCCACCAGTCGGGACAGGGGAAGTAGGGATGAGCAGTTCTTC.